This T cell receptor (beta chain) originates from a study of PD-L1 blockade in urothelial cancer. About the research overall: Atezolizumab at 1,200 mg intravenously every 3 weeks was started by patients at some point between 2014 and 2015. Across blood samples, T cells had a median count of approximately 130,000. Analyses used blood from 3 weeks (second dose) and 6 weeks after treatment start.

What went into each PCR as a spike was synthetic TCR analog templates. Repertoires were generated with immunoSEQ multiplex PCR, while TCRdb's copy carries only in-frame clones and drops some. The sample includes 58,000 or so clones, more than 70% of them seen just once. Germline V gene data show CDR1 as SGDLS and CDR2 as YYNGEE. The CDR3 spans 13 residues. V was trimmed by 3 bases and J by 3 bases, leaving 9 bases between them. Sequences were derived from PBMCs, sampled around atezolizumab (anti-PD-L1) treatment. The rearrangement joins TRBV9 to TRBJ1-1; the D gene is possibly TRBD1 (5 bases). The source is a man aged 45 to 65 with urothelial cancer. The CDR3 sequence: CASSARDDTEAFF. The DNA for the CDR3 is TGTGCCAGCAGCGCGCGGGACGACACTGAAGCTTTCTTT.